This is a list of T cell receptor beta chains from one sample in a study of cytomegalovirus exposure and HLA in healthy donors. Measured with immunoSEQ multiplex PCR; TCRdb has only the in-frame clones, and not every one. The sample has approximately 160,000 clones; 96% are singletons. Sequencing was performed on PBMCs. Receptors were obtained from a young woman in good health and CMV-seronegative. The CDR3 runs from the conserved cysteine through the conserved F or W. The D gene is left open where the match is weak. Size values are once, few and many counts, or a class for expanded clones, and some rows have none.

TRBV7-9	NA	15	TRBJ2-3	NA	TGTGCCAGCAGCTTAGGACTACCCAGCACAGATACGCAGTATTTT	CASSLGLPSTDTQYF
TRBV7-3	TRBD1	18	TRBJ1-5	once	TGTGCCAGCAGCCGGATAAGCCGGGACAGGGTAAGCAATCAGCCCCAGCATTTT	CASSRISRDRVSNQPQHF
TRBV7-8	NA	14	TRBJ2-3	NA	TGTGCCAGCAGCTTTAATCTCCGCACAGATACGCAGTATTTT	CASSFNLRTDTQYF
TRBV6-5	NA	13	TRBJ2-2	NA	TGTGCCAGCAAGGGGGCGAACACCGGGGAGCTGTTTTTT	CASKGANTGELFF
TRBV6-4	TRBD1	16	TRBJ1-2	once	TGTGCCAGCAGAAGGACAGGGGCCAGCCTTGAAACTGGCTACACCTTC	CASRRTGASLETGYTF
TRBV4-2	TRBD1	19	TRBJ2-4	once	TGTGCCAGCAGCCTGGACCCGACAGGGAATGGGGTAGCCAAAAACATTCAGTACTTC	CASSLDPTGNGVAKNIQYF
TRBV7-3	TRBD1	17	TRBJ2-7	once	TGTGCCAGCAGCTTAGCCGAAGGACAGGCTCAGAGGTACGAGCAGTACTTC	CASSLAEGQAQRYEQYF
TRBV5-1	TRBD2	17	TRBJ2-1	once	TGCGCCAGCAGCTTGGTGGCTAGCGGGGGGGGTTACAATGAGCAGTTCTTC	CASSLVASGGGYNEQFF
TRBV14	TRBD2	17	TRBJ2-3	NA	TGTGCCAGCAGCAAACATGGCCTAGCGGGGGCTAGAAGGACGCAGTATTTT	CASSKHGLAGARRTQYF
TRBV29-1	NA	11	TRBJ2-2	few	TGCAGCGTTGTTGGCGCCGGGGAGCCGTTTTTT	CSVVGAGEPFF
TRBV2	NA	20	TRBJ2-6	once	TGTGCCAGCAAATTATGGCAGTCGGTCGTTCAGGTTGTTGGGGCCAACGTCCTGACTTTC	CASKLWQSVVQVVGANVLTF
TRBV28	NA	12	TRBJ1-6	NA	TGTGCCAGCAGTTTGGGTCAGCTAGCCCTCCACTTT	CASSLGQLALHF
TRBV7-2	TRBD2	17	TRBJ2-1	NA	TGTGCCAGCAGCTTAGAGGGTGTAGCGGGGGTCCACAATGAGCAGTTCTTC	CASSLEGVAGVHNEQFF
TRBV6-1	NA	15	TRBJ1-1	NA	TGTGCCAGCAGTGCTCCCTGGGGGGAAGGTGGTGAAGCTTTCTTT	CASSAPWGEGGEAFF
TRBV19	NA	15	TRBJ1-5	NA	TGTGCCAGTAGTATATCATCAGATCAGGTGAATCCCCAGCATTTT	CASSISSDQVNPQHF
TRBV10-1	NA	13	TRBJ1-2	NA	TGCGCCAGGAGTCTCCGGGGATACTATGGCTACACCTTC	CARSLRGYYGYTF
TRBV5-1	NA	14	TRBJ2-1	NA	TGCGCCAGCAGCTTGCTAGCCTCCTACAATGAGCAGTTCTTC	CASSLLASYNEQFF
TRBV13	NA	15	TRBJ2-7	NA	TGTGCCAGCAGTTACGGGACTGCGAACTCCTACGAGCAGTACTTC	CASSYGTANSYEQYF
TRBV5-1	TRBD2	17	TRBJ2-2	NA	TGCGCCAGCAGCTTGTTAGCGGGGGGCCAGGACACCGGGGAGCTGTTTTTT	CASSLLAGGQDTGELFF
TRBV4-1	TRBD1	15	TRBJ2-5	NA	TGCGCCAGCAGCCCCTTGACAGGGCTTCAAGAGACCCAGTACTTC	CASSPLTGLQETQYF
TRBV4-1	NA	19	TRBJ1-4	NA	TGCGCCAGCAGCCAAGTTGGACGGGGGGCGCCAGAAAGTAATGAAAAACTGTTTTTT	CASSQVGRGAPESNEKLFF
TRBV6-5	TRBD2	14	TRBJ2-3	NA	TGTGCCAGCAGTCGCGGGGGGGCCACAGATACGCAGTATTTT	CASSRGGATDTQYF
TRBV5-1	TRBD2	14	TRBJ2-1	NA	TGCGCCAGCCTAGCGGGGGGTTTTGACAATGAGCAGTTCTTC	CASLAGGFDNEQFF
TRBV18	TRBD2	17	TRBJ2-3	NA	TGTGCCAGCTCACCCCTGTCTAGCGGGGGCCGCACAGATACGCAGTATTTT	CASSPLSSGGRTDTQYF
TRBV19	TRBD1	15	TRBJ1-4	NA	TGTGCCAGTAGTCCCTGGACAGGTTCCGATGAAAAACTGTTTTTT	CASSPWTGSDEKLFF